The 2 T cell receptor beta chains in this list originate from one sample, sequenced in a study of siplizumab effects on memory and regulatory T cells. The data were produced by immunoSEQ multiplex PCR, yet TCRdb's version contains in-frame clones alone and is incomplete. The data hold approximately 84,000 clones, with approximately 95% observed a single time. The sample comprised CD8+ T cells sorted from blood. These TCRs come from a human donor in good health.

V usage is TRBV7-9 and J usage is TRBJ2-7; 13 nucleotides match TRBD2. In germline, CDR1 is SEHNR, CDR2 FQNEAQ (reference sequence). The CDR3 is 18 residues long. J gave up 0 bases and V 5 bases, and 10 bases lay outside the gene matches. The CDR3 here is CASSVPGLAGSNSYEQYF. Written as DNA, the CDR3 is TGTGCCAGCAGCGTCCCGGGACTAGCGGGATCCAACTCCTACGAGCAGTACTTC.

The chain recombines TRBV19 with TRBJ2-7, with D perhaps assigned TRBD1 or TRBD2 (5 bases each). Germline-derived CDR1 and CDR2 are LNHDA and SQIVND (reference sequence). The V and J ends lost 3 bases and 2 bases respectively, with 14 bases between them. CDR3 size: 15 residues. In DNA form, the CDR3 reads TGTGCCAGTAGTATTGGGACGGGTGGTACCTACGAGCAGTACTTC. Translation gives CASSIGTGGTYEQYF.